The present T cell receptor (beta chain) was sequenced within a study of PD-1 blockade in classical Hodgkin lymphoma (dated by TCRdb to the early 2020s). As for the study more broadly: Nivolumab dosing was 3 mg/kg intravenously every 2 weeks, continuing until either disease progression or unacceptable toxicity. The study used CyTOF and TCR beta sequencing to define a peripheral blood immune signature of response to PD-1 blockade in classical Hodgkin lymphoma. Broader findings and caveats from the paper: Baseline TCR diversity was reported as lower in newly diagnosed patients than in healthy donors, and lower still in relapsed/refractory patients. Baseline diversity similar to that of newly diagnosed patients was observed in trial patients achieving complete response, whereas significantly lower diversity was observed in partial responders and progressors. The study covered only a single clinical trial cohort, and the causes of the repertoire differences, possibly disease activity or prior therapy, were still not defined. Diversity was lower in patients who began nivolumab less than 1 year after ASCT, so these patients were left out of later analyses to avoid confounding by immune reconstitution. By C4D1, a significant rise was seen in CD4+ TCR diversity but not in CD8+ TCR diversity (p=0.0027 vs p=0.16), and the rise was most apparent among complete responders (p=0.02).

The time point label here, explained by the study, means: cycle 1 day 1 (C1D1), immediately before nivolumab initiation. Every trial patient had relapsed after autologous stem cell transplantation, and cohorts A, B and C differed in prior brentuximab vedotin exposure. The trial cohort included around 56 patients with relapsed/refractory classical Hodgkin lymphoma, and each patient had a best overall response of complete response, partial response or progressive disease. In the multi-cohort phase II CheckMate 205 trial, trial patients received single-agent nivolumab. An independent review committee assessed best overall response using the 2007 International Working Group response criteria. Trial PBMCs were collected immediately before nivolumab initiation (C1D1) and during therapy at cycle 2 day 1 and cycle 4 day 1. Peripheral blood was collected in 8 mL Vacutainer Cell Preparation Tubes, from which PBMCs were isolated by centrifugation and then cryopreserved.

The Qiagen DNeasy kit was used to extract genomic DNA both from unsorted PBMCs and from the negatively selected CD4+ and CD8+ fractions. TCR beta CDR3 regions were subjected to amplification by immunoSEQ multiplex PCR with primers that anneal to V and J segments. A synthetic immune receptor repertoire was used to minimize amplification bias, and any remaining bias was removed computationally after sequencing. In the paper's pipeline: Repertoire diversity was quantified as the Shannon entropy index using custom Python scripts. Unsorted, CD4+ and CD8+ repertoires were analyzed separately, except for combined analyses in which CD4+ and CD8+ sequences were merged in silico. A clone counted as expanded when the clone's frequency after treatment rose at least 2-fold relative to C1D1, and clones undetected at baseline were given a pseudocount of 0.5. Clones with 0 or 1 copy at C1D1 were classified as singleton clones, and clones with 2 or more copies were classified as non-singleton clones. By matching protein sequences in sorted samples from the same patient, clones expanded in unsorted samples were annotated as CD4+, CD8+ or unknown. Wilcoxon tests were applied to paired samples to test diversity changes from C1D1 to C4D1. This immuneACCESS table, as held by TCRdb, lists in-frame sequences with V and J called but not all clones. Of the missing ones, under half trace to an unresolved V gene in checked studies; the others have no known cause. The DNA was the basis for D and trimming; V, J and clone size are from that table. The sample includes tens of thousands of clones, with over 70% observed a single time. Of the sample, under 20% falls within the top ten clones.

The germline V gene supplies CDR1 SGHTS and CDR2 YDEGEE. The CDR3 runs 15 residues from the cysteine to the phenylalanine. Here the CDR3 DNA is all that survives: 45 bases in frame from base 1. The V end loses 6 bases and the J end loses 0 bases, and a stretch of 13 bases separates them. A word on this clone: It lacks a known antigen. Qualities for individual bases were not recorded, and no much larger clone is one base off.

Material: peripheral blood mononuclear cells (PBMCs), obtained at baseline. This TCR derives from a human donor with classical Hodgkin lymphoma. The chain joins TRBV5-8 to TRBJ1-5; the D gene identity is not certain. The sequenced DNA: TGTGCCAGCAAAGCCCCCGATTATAGCAATCAGCCCCAGCATTTT. Translated, this is CASKAPDYSNQPQHF.